These 3 T cell receptor beta chains were all obtained from the same sample, sequenced in a study of cytomegalovirus exposure and HLA in healthy donors. The data were produced by immunoSEQ multiplex PCR, yet TCRdb's version contains in-frame clones alone and is incomplete. The data hold under 200,000 clones, with 65% to 90% observed a single time. Sequencing was performed on PBMCs. These receptors were obtained from a woman aged 18-29 years in good health and CMV-seronegative.

V is TRBV4-2 and J is TRBJ2-7; tentatively, D is TRBD2 (5 bases). The germline gives CDR1 LGHNA, CDR2 YNFKEQ. The CDR3 has 14 amino acids. The V end was cut by 4 bases, the J end by 5 bases, with 15 bases between. DNA of the CDR3: TGTGCCAGCAGCCCCGGAGGCCCCCCCCACGAGCAGTACTTC. As protein: CASSPGGPPHEQYF.

The chain couples TRBV27 to TRBJ2-7, with 7 bases identical to TRBD1. Losses at the gene ends were 2 bases for V and 3 bases for J; bases not matched to a gene: 1. The CDR3 extends over 13 amino acids. From germline, CDR1 is MNHEY and CDR2 SMNVEV (reference sequence). Here the CDR3 reads CASSLTGVYEQYF. The CDR3 DNA reads TGTGCCAGCAGTTTAACAGGGGTCTACGAGCAGTACTTC.

This clone is classed as medium-sized. The CDR3 region has the DNA TGTGCCAGTAGTTTCCGGGACAGGGTAGCCGGAAACACCATATATTTT. Translated: CASSFRDRVAGNTIYF. The J gene is TRBJ1-3, the V gene TRBV19, with 9 bases fitting TRBD1. CDR3 length: 16 residues. Trimming removed 5 bases from V and 4 bases from J; junction bases left unmatched: 9. Germline loops: CDR1 LNHDA, CDR2 SQIVND (reference sequence).